These T cell receptor beta chains were read from a single sample in a study of T cells in localized non-small cell lung cancer. TCRdb's copy holds only in-frame clones and misses some; the assay was immunoSEQ multiplex PCR. The sample carries 65,000 to 95,000 clones, around three quarters recorded once. The starting material was PBMCs, obtained before any cancer treatment. The receptors here all came from a man between 40 and 70 years old with stage II squamous cell lung carcinoma. CDR3s include the opening cysteine and the closing phenylalanine or tryptophan. A D gene is named only where the DNA matches it firmly. Expanded clones are given a class, and other clones once, few, many or no size at all.

J gene: TRBJ1-3
clone size: NA
D gene: NA
V gene: TRBV4-1
CDR3 DNA: TGCGCCAGCAGCCTCAGGGCAACTGACTCTGGAAACACCATATATTTT
CDR3 protein: CASSLRATDSGNTIYF

J gene: TRBJ2-5
clone size: few
D gene: NA
V gene: TRBV6-1
CDR3 DNA: TGTGCCAGCAGGGAATGGGGTCGAGAGACCCAGTACTTC
CDR3 protein: CASREWGRETQYF

J gene: TRBJ1-6
clone size: NA
D gene: NA
V gene: TRBV5-5
CDR3 DNA: TGTGCCAGCAGCCCCCCGGCAGGGGAGTATTCACCCCTCCACTTT
CDR3 protein: CASSPPAGEYSPLHF

J gene: TRBJ2-1
clone size: few
D gene: NA
V gene: TRBV18
CDR3 DNA: TGTGCCAGCTCATCGGAGGGTTCCTACAATGAGCAGTTCTTC
CDR3 protein: CASSSEGSYNEQFF

J gene: TRBJ2-5
clone size: NA
D gene: TRBD2
V gene: TRBV7-2
CDR3 DNA: TGTGCCAGCCAAAGTGGGGGGGGTCAAGAGACCCAGTACTTC
CDR3 protein: CASQSGGGQETQYF

J gene: TRBJ1-5
clone size: NA
D gene: TRBD1
V gene: TRBV23-1
CDR3 DNA: TGCGCCAGCAGAGCCGGGCCCAGGGGGTATCAGCCCCAGCATTTT
CDR3 protein: CASRAGPRGYQPQHF

J gene: TRBJ1-1
clone size: NA
D gene: NA
V gene: TRBV7-2
CDR3 DNA: TGTGCCAGCAGTCTAGGAATCACTGAAGCTTTCTTT
CDR3 protein: CASSLGITEAFF

J gene: TRBJ1-2
clone size: NA
D gene: NA
V gene: TRBV5-1
CDR3 DNA: TGCGCCAGCAGCCCAAACAGGGTCTCTGACTATGGCTACACCTTC
CDR3 protein: CASSPNRVSDYGYTF

J gene: TRBJ2-7
clone size: few
D gene: NA
V gene: TRBV28
CDR3 DNA: TGTGCCAGCAGTTTCTCCCCGGGGTTGGAGCAGTACTTC
CDR3 protein: CASSFSPGLEQYF

J gene: TRBJ2-4
clone size: NA
D gene: TRBD1
V gene: TRBV6-6
CDR3 DNA: TGTGCCAGCAGTACGGGACAGGGTGGGAGCATTCAGTACTTC
CDR3 protein: CASSTGQGGSIQYF

J gene: TRBJ1-6
clone size: few
D gene: NA
V gene: TRBV28
CDR3 DNA: TGTGCCAGCAGAACCGAAAGGGATAATTCACCCCTCCACTTT
CDR3 protein: CASRTERDNSPLHF

J gene: TRBJ1-1
clone size: NA
D gene: NA
V gene: TRBV9
CDR3 DNA: TGTGCCAGCAGCCCTCAGGACGGGTTTGAAGCTTTCTTT
CDR3 protein: CASSPQDGFEAFF

J gene: TRBJ2-5
clone size: NA
D gene: NA
V gene: TRBV28
CDR3 DNA: TGTGCCAGCAGTCTCCGGCTTCAGGGGAAGGGACAAGAGACCCAGTACTTC
CDR3 protein: CASSLRLQGKGQETQYF

J gene: TRBJ2-2
clone size: NA
D gene: NA
V gene: TRBV9
CDR3 DNA: TGTGCCAGCAGCTCTCCGACAGGGAACACCGGGGAGCTGTTTTTT
CDR3 protein: CASSSPTGNTGELFF

J gene: TRBJ2-7
clone size: NA
D gene: TRBD2
V gene: TRBV11-2
CDR3 DNA: TGTGCCAGCAGCTTAGCGACTAGCGGTTATATCCCCTACGAGCAGTACTTC
CDR3 protein: CASSLATSGYIPYEQYF

J gene: TRBJ2-7
clone size: NA
D gene: NA
V gene: TRBV10-3
CDR3 DNA: TGTGCCATCAGGAGCCAGAGCTACGAGCAGTACTTC
CDR3 protein: CAIRSQSYEQYF

J gene: TRBJ2-1
clone size: NA
D gene: TRBD2
V gene: TRBV7-9
CDR3 DNA: TGTGCCAGCAGCACCCGGACTAGCGGGAGAGACTCCTACAATGAGCAGTTCTTC
CDR3 protein: CASSTRTSGRDSYNEQFF

J gene: TRBJ1-1
clone size: NA
D gene: TRBD1
V gene: TRBV9
CDR3 DNA: TGTGCCAGCAGCGTAGGAGACAGGGCGAACACTGAAGCTTTCTTT
CDR3 protein: CASSVGDRANTEAFF

J gene: TRBJ2-7
clone size: NA
D gene: TRBD1
V gene: TRBV7-3
CDR3 DNA: TGTGCCAGCAGCCAGGGACAGGGCCCCTACGAGCAGTACTTC
CDR3 protein: CASSQGQGPYEQYF

J gene: TRBJ1-1
clone size: NA
D gene: NA
V gene: TRBV7-2
CDR3 DNA: TGTGCCAGCAGCCCGGGGGGCGTAACTGCTTTCTTT
CDR3 protein: CASSPGGVTAFF

J gene: TRBJ2-1
clone size: NA
D gene: NA
V gene: TRBV6-4
CDR3 DNA: TGTGCCAGCAGTGACTTAAATGAGCAGTTCTTC
CDR3 protein: CASSDLNEQFF

J gene: TRBJ2-6
clone size: NA
D gene: NA
V gene: TRBV13
CDR3 DNA: TGTGCCAGCAGCTGGGGGGGCACTCGTTCTGGGGCCAACGTCCTGACTTTC
CDR3 protein: CASSWGGTRSGANVLTF

J gene: TRBJ2-3
clone size: NA
D gene: NA
V gene: TRBV5-8
CDR3 DNA: TGTGCCAGCAGCTTGGGCGCAGGCACCCGCACAGATACGCAGTATTTT
CDR3 protein: CASSLGAGTRTDTQYF

J gene: TRBJ1-1
clone size: NA
D gene: NA
V gene: TRBV28
CDR3 DNA: TGTGCCAGCAGGGAACAGGATAGATCTGAAGCTTTCTTT
CDR3 protein: CASREQDRSEAFF

J gene: TRBJ2-1
clone size: NA
D gene: TRBD2
V gene: TRBV2
CDR3 DNA: TGTGCCAGCAGCCCCGAGGCGGGGGGGCGGGGTGAGCAGTTCTTC
CDR3 protein: CASSPEAGGRGEQFF

J gene: TRBJ2-5
clone size: few
D gene: NA
V gene: TRBV19
CDR3 DNA: TGTGCCAGTAACGACCGCGAGAGGACCCAGTACTTC
CDR3 protein: CASNDRERTQYF

J gene: TRBJ2-7
clone size: NA
D gene: NA
V gene: TRBV15
CDR3 DNA: TGTGCCACCAGCAGGGGGGTGCGGATGGATCCAGGGGTCGAGCAGTACTTC
CDR3 protein: CATSRGVRMDPGVEQYF

J gene: TRBJ2-5
clone size: NA
D gene: NA
V gene: TRBV14
CDR3 DNA: TGTGCCAGCAGCCAAGGGAGACTCCCGTACCAAGAGACCCAGTACTTC
CDR3 protein: CASSQGRLPYQETQYF

J gene: TRBJ1-1
clone size: medium-sized
D gene: TRBD1
V gene: TRBV27
CDR3 DNA: TGTGCCAGCAGTTCCCTGGGACAGGGGGCAGGGGACACTGAAGCTTTCTTT
CDR3 protein: CASSSLGQGAGDTEAFF

J gene: TRBJ1-1
clone size: NA
D gene: NA
V gene: TRBV7-9
CDR3 DNA: TGTGCCAGCAGATCCGTCACCCTGGGGGTTACTTTGAACACTGAAGCTTTCTTT
CDR3 protein: CASRSVTLGVTLNTEAFF

J gene: TRBJ2-1
clone size: NA
D gene: TRBD2
V gene: TRBV29-1
CDR3 DNA: TGCAGCGTTGTAAGGTTCGCGGGGGACAATGAGCAGTTCTTC
CDR3 protein: CSVVRFAGDNEQFF

J gene: TRBJ1-1
clone size: NA
D gene: NA
V gene: TRBV2
CDR3 DNA: TGTGCCAGCAGTGATCTGGGGGGGGAGAACACTGAAGCTTTCTTT
CDR3 protein: CASSDLGGENTEAFF

J gene: TRBJ1-6
clone size: NA
D gene: NA
V gene: TRBV2
CDR3 DNA: TGTGCCAGCAGGAAGGACAGCTATAATTCACCCCTCCACTTT
CDR3 protein: CASRKDSYNSPLHF

J gene: TRBJ2-7
clone size: NA
D gene: NA
V gene: TRBV5-5
CDR3 DNA: TGTGCCAGCAGCTTGGGACTAAACTACGAGCAGTACTTC
CDR3 protein: CASSLGLNYEQYF

J gene: TRBJ1-1
clone size: NA
D gene: NA
V gene: TRBV5-5
CDR3 DNA: TGTGCCAGCAGCTTAGGGTTGCGGGACACTGAAGCTTTCTTT
CDR3 protein: CASSLGLRDTEAFF

J gene: TRBJ1-4
clone size: NA
D gene: TRBD1
V gene: TRBV5-1
CDR3 DNA: TGCGCCAGCAGCTCAAGGACAGGGTCTAATGAAAAACTGTTTTTT
CDR3 protein: CASSSRTGSNEKLFF

J gene: TRBJ2-1
clone size: NA
D gene: TRBD2
V gene: TRBV4-2
CDR3 DNA: TGTGCCAGCACTCCACTAGCGGGGTGGTCCTACAATGAGCAGTTCTTC
CDR3 protein: CASTPLAGWSYNEQFF

J gene: TRBJ1-2
clone size: NA
D gene: NA
V gene: TRBV27
CDR3 DNA: TGTGCCAGCGGATTAACAGGGACTGGCTTTTCTAACTATGGCTACACCTTC
CDR3 protein: CASGLTGTGFSNYGYTF

J gene: TRBJ1-1
clone size: many
D gene: NA
V gene: TRBV4-3
CDR3 DNA: TGCGCCAGCAGCCAAGTCCCCCCCACGAACACTGAAGCTTTCTTT
CDR3 protein: CASSQVPPTNTEAFF

J gene: TRBJ2-2
clone size: NA
D gene: NA
V gene: TRBV21-1
CDR3 DNA: TGTGCCAGCAGCAAAGTGGGAGTCACCGGGGAGCTGTTTTTT
CDR3 protein: CASSKVGVTGELFF

J gene: TRBJ2-7
clone size: once
D gene: TRBD2
V gene: TRBV5-4
CDR3 DNA: TGTGCCAGCAGCTCGGGGCGGGGGTTCAGGCACGAGCAGTACTTC
CDR3 protein: CASSSGRGFRHEQYF

J gene: TRBJ1-2
clone size: NA
D gene: NA
V gene: TRBV7-2
CDR3 DNA: TGTGCCAGCAGCTTAGAAGGGACTAATAACTATGGCTACACCTTC
CDR3 protein: CASSLEGTNNYGYTF

J gene: TRBJ1-6
clone size: NA
D gene: NA
V gene: TRBV9
CDR3 DNA: TGTGCCAGCAGCACGACGGGGGGGAATTCACCCCTCCACTTT
CDR3 protein: CASSTTGGNSPLHF

J gene: TRBJ1-4
clone size: once
D gene: NA
V gene: TRBV28
CDR3 DNA: TGTGCCAGCAGTCCTCCCGAGGGACCGCTTGAAAAACTGTTTTTT
CDR3 protein: CASSPPEGPLEKLFF

J gene: TRBJ2-7
clone size: NA
D gene: NA
V gene: TRBV7-9
CDR3 DNA: TGTGCCAGCAGCCCCACGTCGGGACGGACCTCCTACGAGCAGTACTTC
CDR3 protein: CASSPTSGRTSYEQYF

J gene: TRBJ1-4
clone size: once
D gene: NA
V gene: TRBV7-9
CDR3 DNA: TGTGCCAGCAGCTTGGTGGGAAGAGGTGAAAAACTGTTTTTT
CDR3 protein: CASSLVGRGEKLFF

J gene: TRBJ2-1
clone size: NA
D gene: NA
V gene: TRBV12-5
CDR3 DNA: TGTGCTAGTGGTTTGACCGGGGGCAATGAGCAGTTCTTC
CDR3 protein: CASGLTGGNEQFF

J gene: TRBJ2-7
clone size: NA
D gene: NA
V gene: TRBV11-2
CDR3 DNA: TGTGCCAGCAGCTTACAGGCAGGGGGGTCCTACGAGCAGTACTTC
CDR3 protein: CASSLQAGGSYEQYF

J gene: TRBJ2-5
clone size: NA
D gene: TRBD2
V gene: TRBV11-2
CDR3 DNA: TGTGCCAGCAGGGGCCCCACAACTAGCGGGACCCAAGAGACCCAGTACTTC
CDR3 protein: CASRGPTTSGTQETQYF

J gene: TRBJ2-7
clone size: NA
D gene: NA
V gene: TRBV18
CDR3 DNA: TGTGCCAGCTCACCAGGTCTTAGCCTCTCCTACGAGCAGTACTTC
CDR3 protein: CASSPGLSLSYEQYF

J gene: TRBJ2-5
clone size: NA
D gene: NA
V gene: TRBV9
CDR3 DNA: TGTGCCAGCAGCGTAGCGGTAGGAGAGCAAGAGACCCAGTACTTC
CDR3 protein: CASSVAVGEQETQYF

J gene: TRBJ1-6
clone size: NA
D gene: NA
V gene: TRBV19
CDR3 DNA: TGTGCCAGTAGTATCTTAAGGGGTAATTCACCCCTCCACTTT
CDR3 protein: CASSILRGNSPLHF

J gene: TRBJ2-1
clone size: NA
D gene: NA
V gene: TRBV5-1
CDR3 DNA: TGCGCCAGCAGCTTGAGCGGGTTCTACAATGAGCAGTTCTTC
CDR3 protein: CASSLSGFYNEQFF

J gene: TRBJ1-2
clone size: NA
D gene: TRBD1
V gene: TRBV19
CDR3 DNA: TGTGCCAGTAGTATCAGGACAGGGGGCCGGGGCTACACCTTC
CDR3 protein: CASSIRTGGRGYTF